Presented here are 18 T cell receptor beta chains from one specimen sequenced in a study of cytomegalovirus exposure and HLA in healthy donors. The study ran its PCR with 60 Vbeta and 13 Jbeta primers. Only in-frame clones appear in the TCRdb table, and some are missing; sequencing was by immunoSEQ multiplex PCR. The sample carries roughly 100,000 clones, roughly 66% recorded once. Material: PBMCs. All receptors derive from a woman between 45 and 65 years old in good health and CMV-seronegative.

The gene calls are TRBV19 and TRBJ2-2; 8 bases map to TRBD1. This CDR3 comprises 14 residues. V was clipped by 3 bases and J by 7 bases; unmatched bases: 4. CDR1 and CDR2 (germline): LNHDA, SQIVND (reference sequence). DNA for the CDR3: TGTGCCAGTAGTATCAGGGGGCGCATCGGGGAGCTGTTTTTT. It yields the protein CASSIRGRIGELFF.

The chain links TRBV4-2 to TRBJ2-7; 11 positions agree with TRBD2. J gave up 6 bases and V 6 bases, and 4 bases lay outside the gene matches. The CDR3 has 13 residues. Germline assignment: CDR1 LGHNA and CDR2 YNFKEQ. This CDR3 reads CASSGTSGPEQYF. The CDR3 nucleotides are TGTGCCAGCAGTGGGACTAGCGGACCCGAGCAGTACTTC.

This chain uses TRBV10-3 with TRBJ1-6, with a possible D match to TRBD1 (6 bases). V lost 8 bases to trimming and J lost 6 bases, with 14 bases between them. CDR3 length: 14 residues. Looked up from germline, CDR1 is ENHRY and CDR2 is SYGVKD. This chain's CDR3 is CAIGAGVINSPLHF. The CDR3 DNA sequence: TGTGCCATCGGAGCAGGGGTCATTAATTCACCCCTCCACTTT.

The rearrangement links TRBV7-9 to TRBJ2-1; TRBD1 might be the D (6 bases). With 5 bases removed from V and 0 bases from J, the gap between germline ends came to 11 bases. Germline loops: CDR1 SEHNR, CDR2 FQNEAQ (reference sequence). The CDR3 runs 15 residues. The CDR3 here is CASSRTASSYNEQFF. The CDR3, as DNA: TGTGCCAGCAGCCGGACAGCCAGCTCCTACAATGAGCAGTTCTTC.

This clone has a single count. The chain has TRBV7-9 and TRBJ1-1; TRBD1 is a possible D gene (6 bases). The CDR3 consists of 15 residues. Germline-derived CDR1 and CDR2 are SEHNR and FQNEAQ (reference sequence). V was cut by 5 bases and J by 0 bases, with 13 bases left in between. CDR3: CASSADGQLNTEAFF. Here the CDR3 DNA reads TGTGCCAGCAGCGCCGATGGACAGTTGAACACTGAAGCTTTCTTT. The variable domain in full, completed from reference TRBV7-9 and TRBJ1-1, reads DTGVSQNPRHKITKRGQNVTFRCDPISEHNRLYWYRQTLGQGPEFLTYFQNEAQLEKSRLLSDRFSAERPKGSFSTLEIQRTEQGDSAMYLCASSADGQLNTEAFFGQGTRLTVV.

Only one count was recorded for this clone. This chain links TRBV29-1 with TRBJ1-3; 9 bases align to TRBD1. CDR1 and CDR2 from the germline V gene are SQVTM and ANQGSEA. Trimming removed 0 bases from V and 1 base from J; junction bases left unmatched: 4. The CDR3 spans 16 residues. The CDR3 DNA follows: TGCAGCGTTGAAGACATACAGGGGGCGTCTGGAAACACCATATATTTT. This gives the protein CSVEDIQGASGNTIYF.

The chain employs TRBV2 and TRBJ2-1; weak D call: TRBD1 (5 bases). The CDR3 is 15 amino acids. The V gene's germline CDR1 is SNHLY and CDR2 FYNNEI. Trimming stripped 4 bases from V and 2 bases from J, with 12 bases between. The CDR3 sequence: CASSADTSPYNEQFF. CDR3 bases: TGTGCCAGCAGTGCGGACACCTCACCCTACAATGAGCAGTTCTTC. Full variable domain (missing parts from reference TRBV2 and TRBJ2-1): EPEVTQTPSHQVTQMGQEVILRCVPISNHLYFYWYRQILGQKVEFLVSFYNNEISEKSEIFDDQFSVERPDGSNFTLKIRSTKLEDSAMYFCASSADTSPYNEQFFGPGTRLTVL.

This clone showed up just a few times. The J gene is TRBJ1-5, the V gene TRBV7-8, with 7 bases that match TRBD1. This CDR3 has 17 amino acids. Germline V CDR1 and CDR2: SGHVS, FQNEAQ. V lost 0 bases and J lost 1; bases outside the gene matches: 6. As DNA, the CDR3 is TGTGCCAGCAGCTTAGCGTGGAGGGGGCAAAGCAATCAGCCCCAGCATTTT. Translated, it gives CASSLAWRGQSNQPQHF.

This sequence joins TRBV10-1 and TRBJ2-1; TRBD1 matches 8 bases. V trimming: 6 bases; J trimming: 5 bases; junction bases outside the gene matches: 9. The CDR3 sequence is 15 residues long. Germline V gene data show CDR1 as WNHNN and CDR2 as SYGVQD (reference sequence). The CDR3, as DNA: TGCGCCAGCAGCGCTTCCACGGACAGGGACAATGAGCAGTTCTTC. Encoded protein: CASSASTDRDNEQFF.

The rearrangement joins TRBV7-2 to TRBJ2-7, with 10 bases fitting TRBD1. The length of the CDR3 is 15 residues. J gave up 2 bases and V 6 bases, and 7 bases lay outside the gene matches. From germline, CDR1 is SGHTA and CDR2 FQGNSA. Here the CDR3 DNA reads TGTGCCAGCAGGTTTACCGGGACAGGGGCCTACGAGCAGTACTTC. This encodes CASRFTGTGAYEQYF.

This clone was seen only a few times. The rearrangement uses TRBV2 and TRBJ1-1; no reliable D call. With 7 bases removed from V and 1 base from J, the gap between germline ends came to 10 bases. Germline lookup yields CDR1 SNHLY and CDR2 FYNNEI. This CDR3 has 13 residues. The CDR3 sequence is CASTVQENTEAFF. The CDR3 nucleotides are TGTGCCAGCACCGTGCAGGAGAACACTGAAGCTTTCTTT.

This clone was observed once. The chain carries TRBV2 and TRBJ1-6, with D unclear. Per the germline V gene, CDR1 is SNHLY and CDR2 is FYNNEI. The V and J ends lost 2 bases and 13 bases respectively, with 6 bases between them. The CDR3 covers 11 residues. CDR3 sequence reads: CASSEWEPLHF. CDR3 DNA: TGTGCCAGCAGTGAATGGGAGCCCCTCCACTTT.

The V call is TRBV19, the J call TRBJ1-2; D uncertain. The CDR3 length is 15 residues. Trimming left V 8 bases short and J 4 bases short, with 20 bases between. Germline CDR1 reads LNHDA; CDR2 reads SQIVND (reference sequence). CDR3 residues: CASRGWPAPTYGYTF. Here the CDR3 DNA reads TGTGCCAGTCGAGGGTGGCCGGCCCCGACCTATGGCTACACCTTC.

This clone was found a few times. The chain joins TRBV30 to TRBJ1-1, with TRBD1 as a possible D gene (5 bases). V lost 5 bases and J lost 5, with 15 bases in between. The germline gives CDR1 GTSNPN, CDR2 SVGIG (reference sequence). This CDR3 region has 13 residues. CDR3 bases: TGTGCCTGGGGTAGGCTAGGGGTAACTGAAGCTTTCTTT. Its translation: CAWGRLGVTEAFF.

This clone turned up a few times. The chain joins TRBV28 to TRBJ1-4; no clear D. Trimming stripped 3 bases from V and 0 bases from J, with 14 bases between. Germline V gene sequence: CDR1 MDHEN, CDR2 SYDVKM. This CDR3 has 17 amino acids. The CDR3 here is CASSFQPRVTTNEKLFF. CDR3 in DNA: TGTGCCAGCAGTTTCCAGCCGAGGGTGACAACTAATGAAAAACTGTTTTTT.

The rearrangement uses TRBV11-3 and TRBJ1-1; TRBD1 matches 8 bases. The CDR3 contains 14 residues. Unmatched junction bases numbered 8, after V lost 10 bases and J lost 1 base. Per germline, CDR1 SGHNT and CDR2 YENEEA. CDR3 in amino acids: CATTQTGGNTEAFF. The CDR3 DNA is TGTGCCACTACACAAACAGGGGGGAACACTGAAGCTTTCTTT.

This clone was counted only a few times. V gene TRBV5-4 combines with J gene TRBJ2-2, with D maybe TRBD2 (6 bases). The germline V gene encodes CDR1 SGHNT and CDR2 YYREEE (reference sequence). V was trimmed by 4 bases and J by 2 bases, leaving 12 bases between them. The CDR3 runs 15 residues. The chain's CDR3 is CASSATSANTGELFF. The CDR3 DNA sequence: TGTGCCAGCAGCGCGACTAGTGCAAACACCGGGGAGCTGTTTTTT.

This clone was counted once. The V gene is TRBV7-9, the J gene TRBJ1-1, with 8 nucleotides matching TRBD1. V dropped 1 base and J dropped 0; count of bases not matched to a gene: 7. The CDR3 loop spans 17 amino acids. CDR1 and CDR2 from the germline V gene are SEHNR and FQNEAQ (reference sequence). In DNA form, the CDR3 reads TGTGCCAGCAGCTTAGGGGGAGACAGGGGAGTGAACACTGAAGCTTTCTTT. Translation: CASSLGGDRGVNTEAFF.